This T cell receptor (beta chain) was recorded in a study of PD-L1 blockade in urothelial cancer. Study-wide context: The year 2014 saw patients start atezolizumab, 1,200 mg intravenously every 3 weeks. Patients had received 0 to 3 prior chemotherapy regimens. Typically, measured as a median, blood samples had more than 110,000 T cells.

CDR1 is GTSNPN, CDR2 SVGIG, per germline (reference sequence). CDR3 length: 12 amino acids. V was clipped by 8 bases and J by 5 bases, with 15 bases between them. Sample numbers ranged from 1 to 8 per patient, encompassing pretreatment and on-treatment collections. Profiled with immunoSEQ multiplex PCR; TCRdb holds only in-frame clones, not every one. Of more than 70,000 clones listed, around nine tenths are singletons. The starting material was PBMCs, obtained around atezolizumab (anti-PD-L1) treatment. The rearrangement links TRBV30 to TRBJ1-1; D is possibly TRBD1 (6 bases). The TCR was taken from a man aged 60 to 69 with urothelial cancer. CDR3 protein: CALQRGGTEAFF. The CDR3 bases are TGTGCCCTACAAAGGGGGGGGACTGAAGCTTTCTTT.